The clone carrying this T cell receptor beta chain was found a few times. The antigen is unknown. This specimen belongs to a study of T cells in Graves' hyperthyroidism and ophthalmopathy. Study-wide findings and caveats: Blood also carried most thyroid clonotypes expanded above 0.001.

The CDR3 has 15 amino acids. The V and J ends lost 0 bases and 10 bases respectively, with 14 bases between them. From germline, CDR1 is SGHRS and CDR2 YFSETQ. Regions amplified from RNA transcripts were the TCR beta CDR3 regions. RT-PCR in the first round (using the HTBI primer set) targeted the TCR CDR3. TCRdb fed the multiplex PCR reads into MiXCR, producing one record per CDR3 protein. The sample lists a few hundred thousand distinct CDR3 sequences; around 16% were seen once. The specimen was blood. This TCR was recovered from a woman in her thirties with Graves' hyperthyroidism. The chain joins TRBV5-1 to TRBJ1-6; possible D gene TRBD1, 5 bases. CDR3 amino acids: CASSLVAGSNSPLHF. The CDR3, as DNA: TGCGCCAGCAGCTTGGTGGCAGGGTCGAACTCACCCCTCCACTTT. The full variable domain, its missing parts supplied by reference TRBV5-1 and TRBJ1-6, is KAGVTQTPRYLIKTRGQQVTLSCSPISGHRSVSWYQQTPGQGLQFLFEYFSETQRNKGNFPGRFSGRQFSNSRSEMNVSTLELGDSALYLCASSLVAGSNSPLHFGNGTRLTVT.